This T cell receptor (beta chain) was captured in a study of vaccination and CD4 T cells after COVID-19. The germline CDR1 and CDR2 sequences are LNHDA and SQIVND (reference sequence). V gave up 4 bases and J gave up 4 bases; unmatched junction bases: 4. The CDR3 is 16 amino acids. Points on this clonotype: Its antigen is currently unknown.

This sample's treatment: approximately 9-day PBMC culture with coronavirus spike peptide pools or control peptides (ViraFEST assay). The Oncomine TCR Beta short-read assay sequenced DNA from cultured CD4+ T cells. TCRdb reprocessed the PCR reads via MiXCR and lists one record per CDR3 protein. The sample lists around 15,000 distinct CDR3 sequences, 50% to 60% occurring once. The V and J genes are TRBV19 and TRBJ2-1; 13 positions agree with TRBD2. Material for sequencing was CD4+ T cells from blood, cultured in vitro. The sequence was obtained from a human donor who had recovered from COVID-19. Written as DNA, the CDR3 is TGTGCCAGTAGTAAGGGGACTAGCGGGACGTACAATGAGCAGTTCTTC. It encodes CASSKGTSGTYNEQFF.